This is a list of T cell receptor beta chains from one sample in a study of blood T cells in healthy people across ages. TCRdb redid the calling of the 5' RACE reads with MiXCR, one entry per CDR3 protein. The table shows about 600,000 distinct CDR3 sequences, with around 48% occurring only once. The material sequenced was blood. These receptors originate from a man at least 80 years old in good health. The CDR3 runs from the conserved cysteine through the conserved F or W. A D gene is named only where the DNA matches it firmly. Where a row states a size, it is once, few, many or the class of an expanded clone; other rows omit it.

clone_size,j_call,d_call,v_call,cdr3_nt,cdr3_aa
many,TRBJ2-7,NA,TRBV20-1,TGCAGTGCCACTTCGATGATCAATACCTACGAGCAGTACTTC,CSATSMINTYEQYF
few,TRBJ2-1,NA,TRBV4-1,TGCGCCAGCAGCCAAGGCGGGGCCCCGAACAATGAGCAGTTCTTC,CASSQGGAPNNEQFF
NA,TRBJ1-1,NA,TRBV6-2/TRBV6-3,TGTGCCAGCGGGACACCCTACACTGAAGCTTTCTTT,CASGTPYTEAFF
NA,TRBJ1-3,NA,TRBV10-3,TGTGCCACCCGAGCGAACTCTGGAAACACCATATATTTT,CATRANSGNTIYF
NA,TRBJ2-1,NA,TRBV4-2,TGTGCCAGCAGCCAAGATCAGGGGGGGACGAATGAGCAGTTCTTC,CASSQDQGGTNEQFF
NA,TRBJ1-6,NA,TRBV7-9,TGTGCCAGCAGCTTAAGTGGCAGCCAGTATAATTCACCCCTCCACTTT,CASSLSGSQYNSPLHF
few,TRBJ2-7,TRBD2,TRBV7-2,TGTGCCAGCAGCTCCGGGACTAGCGACTACAATGAGCAGTACTTC,CASSSGTSDYNEQYF
few,TRBJ2-1,NA,TRBV20-1,TGCAGTGCAGAGCCTGGGACGGACAATGAGCAGTTCTTC,CSAEPGTDNEQFF
NA,TRBJ2-3,NA,TRBV5-1,TGCGCCAGCAGCGCCCAGGGGGGGGAAGATACGCAGTATTTT,CASSAQGGEDTQYF
NA,TRBJ2-1,TRBD1,TRBV20-1,TGCAGTGCTAGGGGGTTGGGACAGGGGTTCAATGAGCAGTTCTTC,CSARGLGQGFNEQFF
NA,TRBJ2-5,NA,TRBV3-1,TGTGCCAGCAGCCCGACAAATACCCAAGGGACCCAGTACTTC,CASSPTNTQGTQYF
once,TRBJ2-2,TRBD1,TRBV7-2,TGTGCCAGCAGCGACCGACAGGGGGCGAACACCGGGGAGCTGTTTTTT,CASSDRQGANTGELFF
once,TRBJ2-2,NA,TRBV5-1,TGCGCCAGCAGCTTCGGGGGGCCCGCGAACACCGGGGAGCTGTTTTTT,CASSFGGPANTGELFF
NA,TRBJ2-3,NA,TRBV29-1,TGCAGCGTTGAAGACCGTAAGGGGTACACAGATACGCGGTATTTT,CSVEDRKGYTDTRYF
few,TRBJ1-5,NA,TRBV6-5,TGTGCCAGCAGTTACCCAGTTGCTCAGCCCCAGCATTTT,CASSYPVAQPQHF
NA,TRBJ1-4,TRBD1,TRBV9,TGTGCCAGCAGCGTAGAGGGACAGCATAATGAAAAACTGTTTTTT,CASSVEGQHNEKLFF
NA,TRBJ2-1,NA,TRBV19,TGTGCCAGTAGTAGATGGAATGAGCAGTTCTTC,CASSRWNEQFF
NA,TRBJ1-1,NA,TRBV7-9,TGTGCCAGCAACCCCGACAGCTTAGAAGCTTTCTTT,CASNPDSLEAFF
NA,TRBJ2-7,NA,TRBV4-3,TGCGCCAGCAGCCAAGAATCCGCGAGGCGGGAGCAGTACTTC,CASSQESARREQYF
few,TRBJ2-3,NA,TRBV5-1,TGCGCCAGCAGCTTGGCCTGGGGCACAGATACGCAGTATTTT,CASSLAWGTDTQYF
NA,TRBJ2-3,TRBD1,TRBV5-1,TGCGCCAGCAGCGGGACAGGGGTTCGCACAGATACGCAGTATTTT,CASSGTGVRTDTQYF
NA,TRBJ2-5,TRBD2,TRBV7-2,TGTGCCAGCAGCTCGACTAGCGGCTACAATGAGCAGTACTTC,CASSSTSGYNEQYF
NA,TRBJ2-1,NA,TRBV6-5,TGTGCCAGCAGTTATAGTACACGGATGAGCTCCTACAATGAGCAGTTCTTC,CASSYSTRMSSYNEQFF
NA,TRBJ2-1,TRBD2,TRBV11-2,TGTGCCAGCAGCCCAGGACTAGCGGGCTATGAGCAGTTCTTC,CASSPGLAGYEQFF
NA,TRBJ1-2,TRBD1,TRBV20-1,TGCAGTGCTAGCAGTACAGGGGACTATGGCTACACCTTC,CSASSTGDYGYTF
NA,TRBJ1-2,NA,TRBV20-1,TGCAGTGCTAGAGATACCTGGGGTGGTTACACCTTC,CSARDTWGGYTF
NA,TRBJ2-3,NA,TRBV20-1,TGCAGTGCGCTACGGTTGGAAAACACAGATACGCAGTATTTT,CSALRLENTDTQYF
NA,TRBJ1-5,TRBD1,TRBV6-2/TRBV6-3,TGTGCCAGCAGTAGAGAGACAGGGGCCAGCAATCAGCCCCAGCATTTT,CASSRETGASNQPQHF
few,TRBJ2-1,TRBD2,TRBV11-3,TGTGCCAGCAGCTTAGTGGGGACTAGCGGGAGGGCTGAGCAGTTCTTC,CASSLVGTSGRAEQFF
NA,TRBJ2-3,NA,TRBV4-1,TGCGCCAGCAGCCAAGCTGGGCACAGCACAGATACGCAGTATTTT,CASSQAGHSTDTQYF
few,TRBJ2-1,TRBD2,TRBV7-2,TGTGCCAGCGGACCGGCTAGCGGGAGTTACAATGAGCAGTTCTTC,CASGPASGSYNEQFF
NA,TRBJ1-1,NA,TRBV20-1,TGCAGTGCTACCCGAGGACCGGCCACTGAAGCTTTCTTT,CSATRGPATEAFF
NA,TRBJ2-3,NA,TRBV11-3,TGTGCCAGCAGCCTCCGGCCGCGAGATACGCAGTATTTT,CASSLRPRDTQYF
NA,TRBJ1-5,TRBD1,TRBV6-2/TRBV6-3,TGTGCCAGCAGTTCCACCCTACAGGGGGCCAGGCAGCCCCAGCATTTT,CASSSTLQGARQPQHF
many,TRBJ2-7,NA,TRBV6-5,TGTGCCAGCAGTTACTCGTCAGCCTACGAGCAGTACTTC,CASSYSSAYEQYF
NA,TRBJ1-2,NA,TRBV7-9,TGTGCCAGCAGCTTTGGGATTAACTATGGCTACACCTTC,CASSFGINYGYTF
few,TRBJ2-7,NA,TRBV30,TGTGCCTGGAGGGCGACAGGTCTCTACGAGCAGTACTTC,CAWRATGLYEQYF
few,TRBJ2-5,NA,TRBV7-9,TGTGCCAGCAGCCGAACCCGTTCTGGTGGAGAGACCCAGTACTTC,CASSRTRSGGETQYF
NA,TRBJ2-1,NA,TRBV7-2,TGTGCCAGCAGCTCCGTGCGGACACAATCCAATGAGCAGTTCTTC,CASSSVRTQSNEQFF
few,TRBJ1-2,TRBD1,TRBV29-1,TGCAGCGTTGAGTCAGGAAGGGGACAGCGAAAGGACTATGGCTACACCTTC,CSVESGRGQRKDYGYTF
NA,TRBJ1-1,NA,TRBV6-6,TGTGCCAGCAGTACGGGGGTCACTGAAGCTTTCTTT,CASSTGVTEAFF
NA,TRBJ1-3,TRBD1,TRBV28,TGTGCCAGCAGTTCGGGACAGATGAAAAACACCATATATTTT,CASSSGQMKNTIYF
NA,TRBJ2-3,TRBD2,TRBV3-1,TGTGCCAGCAGCCAAGGAGCGGGGGCCGGGGTAGATACGCAGTATTTT,CASSQGAGAGVDTQYF
few,TRBJ2-1,TRBD2,TRBV7-3,TGTGCCAGCAGCTTGACTAGCCGGGACAATGAGCAGTTCTTC,CASSLTSRDNEQFF
NA,TRBJ2-5,TRBD2,TRBV7-7,TGTGCTAGCAGCTTGGGCGGGGGGACACGAGAGACCCAGTACTTC,CASSLGGGTRETQYF